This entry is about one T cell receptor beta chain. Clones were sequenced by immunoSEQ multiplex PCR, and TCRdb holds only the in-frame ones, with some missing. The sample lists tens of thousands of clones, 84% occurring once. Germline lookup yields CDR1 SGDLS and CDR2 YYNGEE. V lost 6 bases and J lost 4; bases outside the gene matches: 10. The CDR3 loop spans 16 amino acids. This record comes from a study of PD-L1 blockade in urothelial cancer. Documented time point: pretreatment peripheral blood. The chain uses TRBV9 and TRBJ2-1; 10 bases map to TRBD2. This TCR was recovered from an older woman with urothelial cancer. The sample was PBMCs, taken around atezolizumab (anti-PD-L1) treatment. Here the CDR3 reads CASNPQAGGPYNEQFF. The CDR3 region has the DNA TGTGCCAGCAATCCCCAAGCGGGGGGGCCTTACAATGAGCAGTTCTTC. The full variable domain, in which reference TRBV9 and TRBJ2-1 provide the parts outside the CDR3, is DSGVTQTPKHLITATGQRVTLRCSPRSGDLSVYWYQQSLDQGLQFLIQYYNGEERAKGNILERFSAQQFPDLHSELNLSSLELGDSALYFCASNPQAGGPYNEQFFGPGTRLTVL.